This T cell receptor beta chain was recovered during a study of blood T cell repertoires in COVID-19. This CDR3 has 17 residues. Germline CDR1 SNHLY, CDR2 FYNNEI. The J segment lost 1 base and the V segment lost 4 bases, leaving 7 bases of the junction unmatched. Sequencing used immunoSEQ multiplex PCR; TCRdb keeps in-frame clones, though not all of them. Counted here are about 200,000 clones, 89% occurring once; the ten biggest clones make up roughly 8.4%. The rearrangement uses TRBV2 and TRBJ2-6, with 7 bases lining up with TRBD1. Material: PBMCs or T cells enriched from blood (not recorded which). The TCR was taken from a woman between 18 and 29 years old who had recovered from COVID-19. CDR3 sequence reads: CASSVSGGESGANVLTF. The CDR3 nucleotides read TGTGCCAGCAGTGTTTCAGGGGGAGAGTCTGGGGCCAACGTCCTGACTTTC. Filled out from reference TRBV2 and TRBJ2-6, the complete variable domain reads EPEVTQTPSHQVTQMGQEVILRCVPISNHLYFYWYRQILGQKVEFLVSFYNNEISEKSEIFDDQFSVERPDGSNFTLKIRSTKLEDSAMYFCASSVSGGESGANVLTFGAGSRLTVL.